Listed below are T cell receptor beta chains from one sample, sequenced in a study of T cells in localized non-small cell lung cancer. The assay was immunoSEQ multiplex PCR, and TCRdb's table has in-frame clones only and misses some. The sample includes more than 45,000 clones, 75% to 90% of them seen just once. The specimen comprised peripheral blood mononuclear cells, sampled before any cancer treatment. All receptors derive from a man between 40 and 70 years old with stage III lung adenocarcinoma. CDR3s include the opening cysteine and the closing phenylalanine or tryptophan. D genes are given only for firm matches. Some rows have no size entry. The others give once, few or many, or a class for an expanded clone.

>NA|NA|TRBJ2-7|TRBV19
CASSVGTDEQYF
TGTGCCAGTAGTGTCGGGACGGACGAGCAGTACTTC
>TRBD1|few|TRBJ1-5|TRBV11-2
CASSLEGQWNQPQHF
TGTGCCAGCAGCTTAGAGGGACAGTGGAATCAGCCCCAGCATTTT
>NA|once|TRBJ2-7|TRBV2
CASSEVYEQYF
TGTGCCAGCAGTGAAGTCTACGAGCAGTACTTC
>NA|NA|TRBJ2-3|TRBV5-4
CASSLATGLTTDTQYF
TGTGCCAGCAGCTTGGCGACGGGACTTACCACAGATACGCAGTATTTT
>NA|NA|TRBJ1-1|TRBV18
CASSPHNENTEAFF
TGTGCCAGCTCACCACATAACGAGAACACTGAAGCTTTCTTT
>NA|NA|TRBJ2-7|TRBV4-2
CASSPSYRTEMNYEQYF
TGTGCCAGCAGCCCAAGCTACCGGACGGAGATGAACTACGAGCAGTACTTC
>TRBD1|NA|TRBJ1-5|TRBV6-1
CASSSDRGGQPQHF
TGTGCCAGCAGTTCCGACAGGGGTGGTCAGCCCCAGCATTTT
>TRBD1|NA|TRBJ2-7|TRBV7-2
CASSLGGQGAYEQYF
TGTGCCAGCAGCTTAGGGGGACAGGGGGCCTACGAGCAGTACTTC
>TRBD1|once|TRBJ1-1|TRBV5-1
CASSFGQGAEAFF
TGCGCCAGCAGCTTCGGTCAGGGGGCTGAAGCTTTCTTT
>NA|NA|TRBJ1-5|TRBV10-3
CAISADSNQPQHF
TGTGCCATCAGTGCGGACAGCAATCAGCCCCAGCATTTT
>TRBD1|NA|TRBJ1-2|TRBV15
CATSKGTGANYGYTF
TGTGCCACCAGCAAAGGGACAGGGGCTAACTATGGCTACACCTTC
>NA|NA|TRBJ2-7|TRBV30
CACLDLGDHEQYF
TGTGCCTGCCTGGACTTGGGGGACCACGAGCAGTACTTC
>NA|few|TRBJ1-1|TRBV30
CAWRREGEAFF
TGTGCCTGGAGGCGGGAGGGTGAAGCTTTCTTT
>NA|NA|TRBJ2-1|TRBV11-2
CASSLALPNEQFF
TGTGCCAGCAGCTTAGCGTTGCCCAATGAGCAGTTCTTC
>NA|NA|TRBJ2-3|TRBV9
CASSVGSTDTQYF
TGTGCCAGCAGCGTAGGCAGCACAGATACGCAGTATTTT
>TRBD2|few|TRBJ2-1|TRBV29-1
CSVLLAEFYNEQFF
TGCAGCGTTTTACTAGCGGAGTTCTACAATGAGCAGTTCTTC
>NA|NA|TRBJ2-1|TRBV28
CASSRPGISYNEQFF
TGTGCCAGCAGCCGCCCAGGGATCTCCTACAATGAGCAGTTCTTC
>NA|NA|TRBJ1-1|TRBV4-1
CASSQGGQRHTEAFF
TGCGCCAGCAGCCAAGGTGGACAGAGACACACTGAAGCTTTCTTT
>NA|NA|TRBJ1-5|TRBV28
CASAMSHQPQHF
TGTGCCAGCGCCATGAGCCATCAGCCCCAGCATTTT
>TRBD1|NA|TRBJ1-1|TRBV19
CASRAPTGTEAFF
TGTGCCAGTAGGGCCCCGACAGGGACTGAAGCTTTCTTT
>TRBD2|NA|TRBJ2-5|TRBV11-2
CASSFLTSGSQETQYF
TGTGCCAGCAGCTTCCTGACTAGCGGGAGCCAAGAGACCCAGTACTTC
>NA|once|TRBJ1-2|TRBV27
CASSPLSNRDGYTF
TGTGCCAGCAGCCCCCTGAGCAATAGGGATGGCTACACCTTC
>NA|NA|TRBJ1-5|TRBV18
CASDTGGGSNQPQHF
TGTGCCAGCGACACCGGAGGAGGCAGCAATCAGCCCCAGCATTTT
>NA|few|TRBJ1-6|TRBV5-1
CASSLGRSSPLHF
TGCGCCAGCAGCTTGGGACGGAGTTCACCCCTCCACTTT
>NA|NA|TRBJ1-1|TRBV11-2
CASSRGTDTEAFF
TGTGCCAGCAGCCGTGGCACGGACACTGAAGCTTTCTTT
>NA|NA|TRBJ1-5|TRBV5-6
CASSSNWGSNQPQHF
TGTGCCAGCAGCTCCAATTGGGGTAGCAATCAGCCCCAGCATTTT
>NA|NA|TRBJ2-6|TRBV27
CASSLSVQTGANVLTF
TGTGCCAGCAGTTTATCGGTCCAGACTGGGGCCAACGTCCTGACTTTC
>NA|NA|TRBJ1-2|TRBV6-6
CASNQGPNYGYTF
TGTGCCAGCAACCAAGGCCCGAACTATGGCTACACCTTC
>NA|many|TRBJ2-7|TRBV2
CASNPTSSYEQYF
TGTGCCAGCAATCCCACCAGCTCCTACGAGCAGTACTTC
>TRBD2|NA|TRBJ2-1|TRBV7-3
CASSVLAGSLNEQFF
TGTGCCAGCAGCGTACTAGCGGGGAGTCTCAATGAGCAGTTCTTC
>NA|NA|TRBJ2-1|TRBV27
CASSLWGAEQFF
TGTGCCAGCAGTTTATGGGGTGCTGAGCAGTTCTTC
>TRBD1|NA|TRBJ2-1|TRBV7-3
CASSPGGFLNEQFF
TGTGCCAGCAGCCCAGGGGGCTTTCTGAATGAGCAGTTCTTC
>NA|NA|TRBJ1-1|TRBV12-5
CASDSGIDGTEAFF
TGTGCTAGTGACTCGGGGATCGATGGCACTGAAGCTTTCTTT
>NA|NA|TRBJ1-6|TRBV7-2
CASSLQPLETLHF
TGTGCCAGCAGCTTACAGCCTCTGGAGACCCTCCACTTT
>TRBD1|NA|TRBJ2-7|TRBV7-9
CASSPLTGQPYEQYF
TGTGCCAGCAGCCCACTAACGGGACAGCCCTACGAGCAGTACTTC